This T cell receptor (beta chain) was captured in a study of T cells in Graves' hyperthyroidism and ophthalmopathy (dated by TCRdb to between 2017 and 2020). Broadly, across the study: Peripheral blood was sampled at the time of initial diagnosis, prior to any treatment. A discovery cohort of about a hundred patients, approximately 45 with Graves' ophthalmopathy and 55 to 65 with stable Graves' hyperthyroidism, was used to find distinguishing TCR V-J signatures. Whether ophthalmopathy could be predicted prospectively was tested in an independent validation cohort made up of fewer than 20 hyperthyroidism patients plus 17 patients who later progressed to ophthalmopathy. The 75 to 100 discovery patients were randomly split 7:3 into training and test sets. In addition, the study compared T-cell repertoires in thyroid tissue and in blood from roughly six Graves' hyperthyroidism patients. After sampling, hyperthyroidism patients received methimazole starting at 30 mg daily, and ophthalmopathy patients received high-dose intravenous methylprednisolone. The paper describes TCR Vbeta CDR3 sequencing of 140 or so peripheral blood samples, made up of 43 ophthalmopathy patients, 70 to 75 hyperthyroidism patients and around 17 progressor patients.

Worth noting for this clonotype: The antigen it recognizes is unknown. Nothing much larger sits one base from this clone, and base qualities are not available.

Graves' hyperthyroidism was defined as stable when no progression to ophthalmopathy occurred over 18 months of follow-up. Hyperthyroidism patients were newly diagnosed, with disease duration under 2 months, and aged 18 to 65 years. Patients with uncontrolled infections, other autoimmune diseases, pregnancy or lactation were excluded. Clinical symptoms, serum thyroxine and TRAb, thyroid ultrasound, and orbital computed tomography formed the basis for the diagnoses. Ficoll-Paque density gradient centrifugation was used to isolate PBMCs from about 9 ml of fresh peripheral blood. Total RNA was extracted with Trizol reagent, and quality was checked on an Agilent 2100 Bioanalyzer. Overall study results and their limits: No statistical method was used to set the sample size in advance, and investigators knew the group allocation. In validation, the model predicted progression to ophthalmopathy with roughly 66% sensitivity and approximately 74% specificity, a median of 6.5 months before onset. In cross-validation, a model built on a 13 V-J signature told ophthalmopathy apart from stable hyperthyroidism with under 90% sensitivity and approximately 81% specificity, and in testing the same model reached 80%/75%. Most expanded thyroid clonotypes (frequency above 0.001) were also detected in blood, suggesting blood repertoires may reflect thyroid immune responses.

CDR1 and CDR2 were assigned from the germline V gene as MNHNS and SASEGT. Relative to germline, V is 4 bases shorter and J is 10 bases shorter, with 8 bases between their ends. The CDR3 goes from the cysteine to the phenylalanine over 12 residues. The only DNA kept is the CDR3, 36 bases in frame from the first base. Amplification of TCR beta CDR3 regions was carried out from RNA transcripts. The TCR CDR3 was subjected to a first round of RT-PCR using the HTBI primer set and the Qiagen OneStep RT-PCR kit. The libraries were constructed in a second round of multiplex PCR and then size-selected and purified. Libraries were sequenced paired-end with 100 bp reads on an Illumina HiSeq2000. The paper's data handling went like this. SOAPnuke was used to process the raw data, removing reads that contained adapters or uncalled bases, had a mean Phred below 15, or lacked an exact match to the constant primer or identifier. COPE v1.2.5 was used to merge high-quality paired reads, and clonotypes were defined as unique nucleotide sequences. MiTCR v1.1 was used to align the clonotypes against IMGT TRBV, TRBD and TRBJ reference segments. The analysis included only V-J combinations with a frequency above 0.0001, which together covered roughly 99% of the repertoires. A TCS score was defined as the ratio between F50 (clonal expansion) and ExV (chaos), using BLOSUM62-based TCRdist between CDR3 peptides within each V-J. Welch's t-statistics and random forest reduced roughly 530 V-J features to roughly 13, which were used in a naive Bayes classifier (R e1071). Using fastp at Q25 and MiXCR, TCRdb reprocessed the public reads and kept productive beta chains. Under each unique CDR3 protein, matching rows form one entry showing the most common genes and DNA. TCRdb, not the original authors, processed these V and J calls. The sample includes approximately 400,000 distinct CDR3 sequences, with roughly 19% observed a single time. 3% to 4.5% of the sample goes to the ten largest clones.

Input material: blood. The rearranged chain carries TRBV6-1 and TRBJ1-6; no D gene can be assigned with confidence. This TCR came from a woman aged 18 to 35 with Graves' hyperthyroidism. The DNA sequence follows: TGTGCCAGCAGTGGACGGGTCTCACCCCTCCACTTT. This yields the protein CASSGRVSPLHF.